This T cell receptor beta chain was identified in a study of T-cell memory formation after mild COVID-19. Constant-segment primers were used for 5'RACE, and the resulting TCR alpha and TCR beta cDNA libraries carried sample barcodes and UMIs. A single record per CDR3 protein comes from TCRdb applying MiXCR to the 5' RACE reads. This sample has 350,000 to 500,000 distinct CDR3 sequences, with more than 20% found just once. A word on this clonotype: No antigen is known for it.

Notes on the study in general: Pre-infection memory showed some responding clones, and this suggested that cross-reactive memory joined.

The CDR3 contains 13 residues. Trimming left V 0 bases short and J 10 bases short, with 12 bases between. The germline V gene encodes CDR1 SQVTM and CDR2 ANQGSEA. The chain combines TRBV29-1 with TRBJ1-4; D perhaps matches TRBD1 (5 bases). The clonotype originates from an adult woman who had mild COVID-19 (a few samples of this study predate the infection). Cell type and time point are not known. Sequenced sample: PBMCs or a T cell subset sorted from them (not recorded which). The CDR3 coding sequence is TGCAGCGTTGAAGAGGGACTGCAGGGAAAACTGTTTTTT. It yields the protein CSVEEGLQGKLFF.